These 20 T cell receptor beta chains share one sample of origin, sequenced in a study of T cell clonality in common variable immunodeficiency. Study outcomes and limitations: In common variable immunodeficiency, TCR beta chains reportedly carried fewer deletions and N-nucleotide insertions.

Which antigens these TCRs recognize remains unknown. The method was immunoSEQ multiplex PCR; TCRdb's version includes in-frame clones alone and lacks a portion of them. The sample yields about 42,000 clones, without any singletons. The sample consisted of peripheral blood mononuclear cells. These receptor sequences come from a human donor with common variable immunodeficiency.

Comments on this clone: The CDR3 extends 3 residues past the end of the read, so its final part is completed from the germline J gene. The sample has other DNA sequences that encode this CDR3 too. This chain joins TRBV7-9 and TRBJ1-1; D is perhaps TRBD1 (5 bases). The V gene lost 1 base and the J gene lost 1 base, with 7 bases spanning the gap. The CDR3 loop spans 14 amino acids. CDR1 is SEHNR and CDR2 is FQNEAQ in the germline V gene (reference sequence). CDR3: CASSLVGANTEAFF. Incomplete CDR3 DNA: TGTGCCAGCAGCTTAGTTGGGGCGAACACTGAA.

This clone was counted between two and nine times. The missing CDR3 end, 3 residues past where the read stops, is filled in from the germline J gene. J is TRBJ2-7 and V is TRBV5-1, with 7 bases aligning to TRBD2. The CDR3 is 14 amino acids. CDR1 is SGHRS and CDR2 is YFSETQ in the germline V gene. V was clipped by 5 bases and J by 3 bases; unmatched bases: 8. Incomplete CDR3 DNA: TGCGCCAGCAGGGACGGGGGAGGGGACTACGAG. Translating gives CASRDGGGDYE. The full-length CDR3 reads as CASRDGGGDYEQYF.

As regards this clone: The read gets to within 3 residues of the CDR3 end, and the germline J gene fills in the rest. V usage is TRBV2 and J usage is TRBJ1-2; D not certain. Trimming pared 1 base from V and 3 bases from J, leaving 6 bases between. The CDR3 runs to 13 residues. CDR1 is SNHLY and CDR2 is FYNNEI in the germline V gene. CDR3 DNA (partial): TGTGCCAGCAGTGAAGTAAGGGACTATGGC. It specifies CASSEVRDYG. The whole CDR3 is CASSEVRDYGYTF.

This clone was counted a few times. Read data end 3 residues before the CDR3 end; the end is taken from the germline J gene. This rearrangement joins TRBV5-1 to TRBJ2-7, with 8 positions matching TRBD1. The CDR3 sequence is 14 residues long. Germline V gives CDR1 SGHRS, CDR2 YFSETQ. V gave up 3 bases and J gave up 2 bases; unmatched junction bases: 4. The CDR3 spells CASSSDRAPYEQYF. The CDR3 DNA, read in part, is TGCGCCAGCAGCTCGGACAGGGCCCCCTACGAG.

This clone has a count of ten or more. The read ends 3 residues before the CDR3 terminus; that terminus is restored from the germline J gene. The chain joins TRBV6-2 or TRBV6-3 to TRBJ2-1; D is unclear. The germline V gene has CDR1 MNHEY and CDR2 SVGEGT. The CDR3 is made up of 12 amino acids. The V end was cut by 4 bases, the J end by 9 bases, with 10 bases between. The CDR3 here is CASSSLVFEQFF. The CDR3 DNA, read in part, is TGTGCCAGCAGTTCCTTAGTCTTTGAG.

This clone was observed a few times. The DNA ends 3 residues before the CDR3 does, and the rest of the CDR3 is filled in from the germline J gene. J is TRBJ1-1 and V is TRBV7-2, with TRBD1 identical over 8 bases. The CDR3 is made up of 14 amino acids. Looked up from germline, CDR1 is SGHTA and CDR2 is FQGNSA. CDR3 amino acids: CASSFRDRRGGAFF. CDR3 bases read: TGTGCCAGCAGCTTTAGGGACAGGAGGGGAGGA.

This clone was seen ten or more times. The observed sequence ends 3 residues before the CDR3 terminus, with the missing tail filled in from the germline J gene. V gene TRBV23-1 combines with J gene TRBJ1-5; TRBD1 might be the D (6 bases). TRBV23-1 is sorted into the ORF group, with uncertain function. CDR3 length: 14 residues. Trimming pared 7 bases from V and 3 bases from J, leaving 13 bases between. The CDR3 loop reads CASNSGEDNQPQHF. The sequenced CDR3 bases are TGCGCCAGCAACTCAGGGGAAGACAATCAGCCC.

This clone was detected many times. The CDR3 end falls 3 residues outside the read, so it is completed with the germline J gene. This chain links TRBV2 with TRBJ2-3; a possible D gene is TRBD2 (7 bases). The V gene lost 1 base and the J gene lost 4 bases, with 15 bases spanning the gap. Germline CDR1 reads SNHLY; CDR2 reads FYNNEI. The CDR3 is 16 residues long. The covered CDR3 bases are TGTGCCAGCAGTGAAGTATTCGGGAGGACAGCAGATACG. This encodes CASSEVFGRTADT. The CDR3 in its entirety is CASSEVFGRTADTQYF.

This clone was counted a few times. The observed sequence ends 3 residues before the CDR3 terminus, with the missing tail filled in from the germline J gene. The chain couples TRBV5-1 to TRBJ2-3, with TRBD2 matching over 7 bases. The J segment lost 0 bases and the V segment lost 4 bases, leaving 5 bases of the junction unmatched. The CDR3 extends over 15 amino acids. Germline loops: CDR1 SGHRS, CDR2 YFSETQ. CDR3 residues: CASSQTSRSTDTQYF. Partial CDR3 DNA: TGCGCCAGCAGCCAGACTAGCCGGAGCACAGATACG.

This clone was detected a few times. Read data end 3 residues before the CDR3 end; the end is taken from the germline J gene. V gene TRBV19 combines with J gene TRBJ1-4; no reliable D call. The CDR3 covers 14 residues. V was shortened by 3 bases and J by 3 bases, with 8 bases between the two germline ends. CDR1 is LNHDA and CDR2 is SQIVND in the germline V gene (reference sequence). The covered CDR3 bases are TGTGCCAGTAGTATTATTATCGCTAATGAAAAA. Translated, it gives CASSIIIANEK. The whole CDR3 protein reads CASSIIIANEKLFF. The full variable domain, its missing parts supplied by reference TRBV19 and TRBJ1-4, is DGGITQSPKYLFRKEGQNVTLSCEQNLNHDAMYWYRQDPGQGLRLIYYSQIVNDFQKGDIAEGYSVSREKKESFPLTVTSAQKNPTAFYLCASSIIIANEKLFFGSGTQLSVL.

In this sample, this clone turned up a few times. The CDR3 is cut off 3 residues early in the read; its end comes from the germline J gene. V usage is TRBV7-3 and J usage is TRBJ1-1, with TRBD1 as a possible D gene (5 bases). V was cut by 6 bases and J by 4 bases, with 12 bases left in between. Germline V CDR1 and CDR2: SGHTA, FQGTGA. The CDR3 totals 13 residues. CDR3 DNA (partial): TGTGCCAGCAGTTCCACAGGAAGCACTGAA. Translating gives CASSSTGSTE. Given in full, the CDR3 is CASSSTGSTEAFF.

The sample holds a few counts of this clone. The sequence runs out 3 residues before the end of the CDR3; the remainder is reconstructed from the germline J gene. This chain connects TRBV19 to TRBJ1-6; 7 nucleotides match TRBD1. This CDR3 spans 18 amino acids. With V trimmed by 6 bases and J by 0 bases, 11 bases remained unmatched. CDR1 LNHDA and CDR2 SQIVND come from the germline V gene (reference sequence). CDR3 bases read: TGTGCCAGTAGATCTTTGGGACAGACGAGCTCCTATAATTCACCC. Translated, it gives CASRSLGQTSSYNSP. The whole CDR3 protein reads CASRSLGQTSSYNSPLHF.

As concerns this clone: The CDR3 end is not reached by the read, which stops 3 residues before it; the germline J gene fills it in. V gene TRBV18 combines with J gene TRBJ1-4, with 8 bases fitting TRBD1. CDR3 length: 14 amino acids. Germline V gene sequence: CDR1 KGHSH, CDR2 LQKENI. Unmatched junction bases numbered 3, after V lost 6 bases and J lost 3 bases. The CDR3 sequence is CASSQGAPNEKLFF. The covered CDR3 bases are TGTGCCAGCTCTCAGGGGGCCCCTAATGAAAAA.

This clone was counted many times. The CDR3 end is not reached by the read, which stops 3 residues before it; the germline J gene fills it in. The chain is built from TRBV18 and TRBJ2-5, with TRBD1 as a possible D gene (6 bases). This CDR3 contains 14 residues. The ends were cut back, 4 bases at V and 5 bases at J, with 14 bases in the middle. Per germline, CDR1 KGHSH and CDR2 LQKENI. The CDR3 spells CASSHRATGETQYF. CDR3 DNA, as far as it was read: TGTGCCAGCTCACACAGGGCGACGGGGGAGACC.

This clone was counted many times. The CDR3 bases that were read are TGCAGTGCGGGCCTCACAGATACG. As protein: CSAGLTDT. The whole CDR3 protein reads CSAGLTDTQYF. The V and J genes are TRBV20-1 and TRBJ2-3; no clear D. The sequence runs out 3 residues before the end of the CDR3; the remainder is reconstructed from the germline J gene. The germline V gene has CDR1 DFQATT and CDR2 SNEGSKA (reference sequence). V lost 6 bases and J 2 bases, leaving 6 bases between the germline ends. This CDR3 is 11 amino acids long.

The sample holds many counts of this clone. The read ends 3 residues early relative to the CDR3; the germline J gene fills the gap. V and J are TRBV30 and TRBJ2-3, with TRBD1 matching over 8 bases. CDR3 size: 14 residues. From germline, CDR1 is GTSNPN and CDR2 SVGIG (reference sequence). V shed 3 bases and J 2 bases; nucleotides not matched to a gene: 4. CDR3 bases read: TGTGCCTGGAGGGCAGGGGGCACCACAGATACG. This sequence encodes CAWRAGGTTDT. The CDR3 as a whole reads CAWRAGGTTDTQYF.

This clone was found many times. The CDR3 extends 3 residues past the end of the read, so its final part is completed from the germline J gene. The V gene is TRBV10-3, the J gene TRBJ2-5; perhaps TRBD1 as D (6 bases). The germline V gene has CDR1 ENHRY and CDR2 SYGVKD. Trimming stripped 4 bases from V and 5 bases from J, with 14 bases between. This CDR3 has 14 amino acids. The covered CDR3 bases are TGTGCCATCAGTGGCCTTGGGGGCCGGGAGACC. It codes for CAISGLGGRET. The complete CDR3 sequence is CAISGLGGRETQYF.

As to this clone: The DNA ends 3 residues before the CDR3 does, and the rest of the CDR3 is filled in from the germline J gene. The rearrangement links TRBV30 to TRBJ1-3; 8 positions agree with TRBD1. The CDR3 runs to 15 residues. The J segment lost 4 bases and the V segment lost 1 base, leaving 6 bases of the junction unmatched. The germline gives CDR1 GTSNPN, CDR2 SVGIG (reference sequence). The CDR3 sequence: CAWSANRGKGNTIYF. CDR3 DNA (partial): TGTGCCTGGAGTGCTAACAGGGGGAAAGGAAACACC.

This clone was found a few times. The CDR3 loop is CASTPTGGNYEQYF. The CDR3 bases that were read are TGTGCCAGTACCCCGACAGGGGGCAACTACGAG. The chain recombines TRBV19 with TRBJ2-7; 10 bases match TRBD1. The CDR3 end falls 3 residues outside the read, so it is completed with the germline J gene. There are 14 residues in the CDR3. Trimming cost V 7 bases and J 3 bases; bases outside gene matches: 6. The germline gives CDR1 LNHDA, CDR2 SQIVND (reference sequence).

This clone has ten or more counts. A read error may account for a junction end that differs from germline. The sequence runs out 3 residues before the end of the CDR3; the remainder is reconstructed from the germline J gene. The chain links TRBV7-7 to TRBJ2-1, with TRBD2 identical over 8 bases. The CDR3 is made up of 15 amino acids. Germline loops: CDR1 SSHAT, CDR2 FNYEAQ (reference sequence). The part of the CDR3 DNA that was read is TGTGCTAGCAGCTTAGGACTAGCAGACTACAATGAG. Translation: CASSLGLADYNE. The entire CDR3 protein reads CASSLGLADYNEQFF.